This is a list of T cell receptor beta chains from one sample in a study of blood T cells in healthy people across ages. TCRdb fed the 5' RACE reads into MiXCR, producing one record per CDR3 protein. The sample carries 650,000 to 700,000 distinct CDR3 sequences, approximately 29% recorded once. The sample consisted of blood. The receptors here all came from a woman older than 75 in good health. Each CDR3 is given with its conserved first and last residue. The D gene is left open where the match is weak. Only part of the rows carry a size: once, few, many, or a class if the clone is expanded.

d_call: NA; j_call: TRBJ2-5; clone_size: NA; v_call: TRBV14; cdr3_nt: TGTGCCAGCTCACCACCACAGGGTCTACAAGAGACCCAGTACTTC; cdr3_aa: CASSPPQGLQETQYF
d_call: NA; j_call: TRBJ1-6; clone_size: NA; v_call: TRBV6-6; cdr3_nt: TGTGCCAGCAGTTACTCGCCGCAGGGTTGGGATTCACCCCTCCACTTT; cdr3_aa: CASSYSPQGWDSPLHF
d_call: NA; j_call: TRBJ2-2; clone_size: NA; v_call: TRBV6-2/TRBV6-3; cdr3_nt: TGTGCCAGCAGAACCGCGGCCGGGGAGCTGTTTTTT; cdr3_aa: CASRTAAGELFF
d_call: TRBD1; j_call: TRBJ1-1; clone_size: few; v_call: TRBV9; cdr3_nt: TGTGCCAGCAGCGTAGAGGGAAGGGGGCGGACTGAAGCTTTCTTT; cdr3_aa: CASSVEGRGRTEAFF
d_call: TRBD2; j_call: TRBJ2-5; clone_size: NA; v_call: TRBV7-2; cdr3_nt: TGTGCCAGCAGCTTAGCGGGAGGGCGGGTCATCTACAGGCAGTACTTC; cdr3_aa: CASSLAGGRVIYRQYF
d_call: NA; j_call: TRBJ1-1; clone_size: many; v_call: TRBV10-2; cdr3_nt: TGCGCCAGCAGATGGATGAACACTGAAGCTTTCTTT; cdr3_aa: CASRWMNTEAFF
d_call: NA; j_call: TRBJ1-2; clone_size: NA; v_call: TRBV29-1; cdr3_nt: TGCAACGTTACCTCCTTAGGAGGCGACTATGGCTACACCTTC; cdr3_aa: CNVTSLGGDYGYTF
d_call: NA; j_call: TRBJ2-5; clone_size: NA; v_call: TRBV7-9; cdr3_nt: TGTGCCAGCAGCTTAGCGGCCTTCTTTCAAGAGACCCAGTACTTC; cdr3_aa: CASSLAAFFQETQYF
d_call: TRBD2; j_call: TRBJ2-1; clone_size: many; v_call: TRBV20-1; cdr3_nt: TGCAGTGCTTTCCCTACGGTGGGGGGGGGAGATGAGCAGTTCTTC; cdr3_aa: CSAFPTVGGGDEQFF
d_call: NA; j_call: TRBJ1-5; clone_size: few; v_call: TRBV20-1; cdr3_nt: TGCAGTGCTAGAGATCTCGTACCCAATCAGCCCCAGCATTTT; cdr3_aa: CSARDLVPNQPQHF
d_call: NA; j_call: TRBJ2-7; clone_size: NA; v_call: TRBV6-5; cdr3_nt: TGTGCCAGCAGCCACGCTGCGGGTTCCTACGAGCAGTACTTC; cdr3_aa: CASSHAAGSYEQYF
d_call: NA; j_call: TRBJ2-1; clone_size: many; v_call: TRBV5-1; cdr3_nt: TGCGCCAGCAGCTTGGCCGAGGGGGGGCCTTACAATGAGCAGTTCTTC; cdr3_aa: CASSLAEGGPYNEQFF
d_call: NA; j_call: TRBJ1-2; clone_size: many; v_call: TRBV19; cdr3_nt: TGTGCCAGTAGCCCGACCGGGACCTTCGGCTACACCTTC; cdr3_aa: CASSPTGTFGYTF
d_call: NA; j_call: TRBJ2-6; clone_size: NA; v_call: TRBV15; cdr3_nt: TGTGCCACCAGCAGAGGCGGGGTTGGGGCCAACGCCCGGACTTTC; cdr3_aa: CATSRGGVGANARTF
d_call: NA; j_call: TRBJ1-5; clone_size: many; v_call: TRBV9; cdr3_nt: TGTGCCAGCAGCGTTAACCTTAGACAGAAGCTCAATCAGCCCCAGCATTTT; cdr3_aa: CASSVNLRQKLNQPQHF
d_call: NA; j_call: TRBJ2-5; clone_size: many; v_call: TRBV12-3/TRBV12-4; cdr3_nt: TGTGCCAGCAGTTACCATTCGACAGAAGAGACCCAGTACTTC; cdr3_aa: CASSYHSTEETQYF
d_call: NA; j_call: TRBJ2-7; clone_size: many; v_call: TRBV20-1; cdr3_nt: TGCAGTGCTAGCGACAGTACCTACGAGCAGTACTTC; cdr3_aa: CSASDSTYEQYF
d_call: TRBD2; j_call: TRBJ2-5; clone_size: many; v_call: TRBV20-1; cdr3_nt: TGCAGTGCAACGACTAGCGGGGGAGGAGAGACCCAGTACTTC; cdr3_aa: CSATTSGGGETQYF
d_call: NA; j_call: TRBJ2-3; clone_size: NA; v_call: TRBV4-3; cdr3_nt: TGCGCCAGCAGCGAATGGAAGTCGGGGGATACGCAGTATTTT; cdr3_aa: CASSEWKSGDTQYF
d_call: TRBD2; j_call: TRBJ2-3; clone_size: NA; v_call: TRBV5-1; cdr3_nt: TGCGCCAGCAGCTTGACGCCTAGCGGGGAGAGGACAGATACGCAGTATTTT; cdr3_aa: CASSLTPSGERTDTQYF
d_call: TRBD1; j_call: TRBJ1-2; clone_size: once; v_call: TRBV10-3; cdr3_nt: TGTGCCATCAGTGTTTCAGGGGGCGCGGGTGGCGACACCTTC; cdr3_aa: CAISVSGGAGGDTF
d_call: TRBD1; j_call: TRBJ2-1; clone_size: many; v_call: TRBV28; cdr3_nt: TGTGCCAGCAGACGACAGGGTAGCTCCTACAATGAGCAGTTCTTC; cdr3_aa: CASRRQGSSYNEQFF
d_call: NA; j_call: TRBJ1-1; clone_size: few; v_call: TRBV11-3; cdr3_nt: TGTGCCAGCAGCTTAGGGGGCGAAGGGACTGAAGCTTTCTTT; cdr3_aa: CASSLGGEGTEAFF
d_call: NA; j_call: TRBJ1-1; clone_size: NA; v_call: TRBV11-2; cdr3_nt: TGTGCCAGCAGCTTGGGGCCCGGGGACACTGAAGCTTTCTTT; cdr3_aa: CASSLGPGDTEAFF
d_call: TRBD1; j_call: TRBJ2-1; clone_size: NA; v_call: TRBV6-5; cdr3_nt: TGTGCCAGCAGCACCAGAAAGGGACAGCGACCCGAGCAGATCTTC; cdr3_aa: CASSTRKGQRPEQIF
d_call: NA; j_call: TRBJ1-6; clone_size: few; v_call: TRBV10-3; cdr3_nt: TGTGCCACCCATTCCACCCCCGGTCCCCAGCCCCTCCACTTT; cdr3_aa: CATHSTPGPQPLHF
d_call: NA; j_call: TRBJ1-1; clone_size: few; v_call: TRBV5-1; cdr3_nt: TGCGCCAGCAGCCACCCGGGGAACACTGAAGCTTTCTTT; cdr3_aa: CASSHPGNTEAFF
d_call: NA; j_call: TRBJ1-5; clone_size: NA; v_call: TRBV5-1; cdr3_nt: TGCGCCAGCAGCGCGGGGATGGGTCAGCCCCAGCATTTT; cdr3_aa: CASSAGMGQPQHF
d_call: NA; j_call: TRBJ2-3; clone_size: NA; v_call: TRBV12-3/TRBV12-4; cdr3_nt: TGTGCCAGCAATTTGAGCGTGAGCACAGATACGCAGTATTTT; cdr3_aa: CASNLSVSTDTQYF
d_call: TRBD2; j_call: TRBJ2-5; clone_size: NA; v_call: TRBV20-1; cdr3_nt: TGCAGTGCTGTAGCTAGCGGGAGGGCCGAGACCCAGTACTTC; cdr3_aa: CSAVASGRAETQYF
d_call: NA; j_call: TRBJ1-2; clone_size: once; v_call: TRBV7-2; cdr3_nt: TGTGCCAGCAGCTCAATTGGATATGGCTACACCTTC; cdr3_aa: CASSSIGYGYTF
d_call: NA; j_call: TRBJ2-5; clone_size: NA; v_call: TRBV29-1; cdr3_nt: TGCAGCGGCCAGGGATCGGAGGAGACCCAGTACTTC; cdr3_aa: CSGQGSEETQYF
d_call: TRBD2; j_call: TRBJ2-1; clone_size: NA; v_call: TRBV4-1; cdr3_nt: TGCGCCAGCAGCCACGGGCGGGGGGGCTCCGATGAGCAGTTCTTC; cdr3_aa: CASSHGRGGSDEQFF
d_call: NA; j_call: TRBJ1-4; clone_size: NA; v_call: TRBV6-5; cdr3_nt: TGTGCCAGCAGTTACTCGTTCCCCCAGGGATTGACTAATGAAAAACTGTTTTTT; cdr3_aa: CASSYSFPQGLTNEKLFF
d_call: NA; j_call: TRBJ1-2; clone_size: NA; v_call: TRBV4-1; cdr3_nt: TGCGCCAGCAGCCAAGATCCACAGGGAGGCTATGGCTACACCTTC; cdr3_aa: CASSQDPQGGYGYTF
d_call: NA; j_call: TRBJ2-2; clone_size: few; v_call: TRBV9; cdr3_nt: TGTGCCAGCAGCGTCCAGGAGTTGAACACCGGGGAGCTGTTTTTT; cdr3_aa: CASSVQELNTGELFF
d_call: TRBD1; j_call: TRBJ1-4; clone_size: NA; v_call: TRBV3-1; cdr3_nt: TGTGCCAGCAGTCCCGTACAGGGGGCAGGAGATGAAAAACTGTTTTTT; cdr3_aa: CASSPVQGAGDEKLFF
d_call: TRBD2; j_call: TRBJ2-1; clone_size: many; v_call: TRBV7-2; cdr3_nt: TGTGCCAGCAGCTTAGTCGGGGGGGCCTGGAATGAGCAGTTCTTC; cdr3_aa: CASSLVGGAWNEQFF
d_call: NA; j_call: TRBJ2-3; clone_size: once; v_call: TRBV12-3/TRBV12-4; cdr3_nt: TGTGCCAGCAGTCCAACTGGCAGCGCGAGCACAGATACGCAGTATTTT; cdr3_aa: CASSPTGSASTDTQYF
d_call: NA; j_call: TRBJ2-7; clone_size: NA; v_call: TRBV20-1; cdr3_nt: TGCAGTGCTTCACCAATCGCGGGGACAGCCTACGAGCAGTACTTC; cdr3_aa: CSASPIAGTAYEQYF
d_call: TRBD1; j_call: TRBJ2-7; clone_size: many; v_call: TRBV5-1; cdr3_nt: TGCGCCAGCAGGCGAGAAGGGACAGGGTCCTACGAGCAGTACTTC; cdr3_aa: CASRREGTGSYEQYF
d_call: NA; j_call: TRBJ1-4; clone_size: NA; v_call: TRBV20-1; cdr3_nt: TGCAGTGCTAGTAGGGACGAGGAAAAACTGTTTTTT; cdr3_aa: CSASRDEEKLFF
d_call: TRBD1; j_call: TRBJ2-1; clone_size: many; v_call: TRBV7-3; cdr3_nt: TGTGCCAGCAGCTCCTGGACAGGAGACTACAATGAGCAGTTCTTC; cdr3_aa: CASSSWTGDYNEQFF
d_call: NA; j_call: TRBJ1-4; clone_size: many; v_call: TRBV4-3; cdr3_nt: TGCGCCAGCAGCCGAGAGGTACAGGGCGGGGAGGAAAAACTGTTTTTT; cdr3_aa: CASSREVQGGEEKLFF
d_call: TRBD1; j_call: TRBJ2-3; clone_size: NA; v_call: TRBV27; cdr3_nt: TGTGCCAGCAGTAAAGGGACAGGGTCCACAGATACGCAGTATTTT; cdr3_aa: CASSKGTGSTDTQYF
d_call: NA; j_call: TRBJ2-1; clone_size: many; v_call: TRBV5-1; cdr3_nt: TGCGCCAGCAGCCACCCCTCGGGGGATGAGCAGTTCTTC; cdr3_aa: CASSHPSGDEQFF
d_call: NA; j_call: TRBJ2-3; clone_size: NA; v_call: TRBV30; cdr3_nt: TGTGCCTGGAGCACAGACAGTAACAATCAGCCCCAGTATTTT; cdr3_aa: CAWSTDSNNQPQYF
d_call: NA; j_call: TRBJ2-7; clone_size: once; v_call: TRBV5-1; cdr3_nt: TGCGCCAGCAGCTGGAGGGACCCCCTCGCCTACGAGCAGTACTTC; cdr3_aa: CASSWRDPLAYEQYF
d_call: NA; j_call: TRBJ1-4; clone_size: few; v_call: TRBV20-1; cdr3_nt: TGCAGTGCCATATCGAACGGGCAGTCTAATGAAAAACTGTTTTTT; cdr3_aa: CSAISNGQSNEKLFF
d_call: NA; j_call: TRBJ2-7; clone_size: NA; v_call: TRBV10-3; cdr3_nt: TGTGCCATCAGTGAGTCAAATTGGGGGCAGTACTTC; cdr3_aa: CAISESNWGQYF